Each of the 17 T cell receptor beta chains below was sequenced from the same sample in a study of chemoradiotherapy in HPV16-positive cancers (dated by TCRdb to 2022 to 2024). Libraries came from the immunoSEQ multiplex PCR assay. TCRdb holds this immuneACCESS table with in-frame rearrangements only. Some clones are missing; in checked studies, unresolved V genes explain under half, and the rest has no known cause. For this sample the table gives 17,000 or so clones, of which 90% were detected only once. About 14% of the sample belongs to the ten largest clones. Sequencing was performed on blood, taken from a patient who underwent chemoradiotherapy. Receptors were obtained from a human donor with HPV-associated anogenital cancer.

The chain carries TRBV2 and TRBJ2-5; D is uncertain. The CDR3 consists of 12 residues. The V gene lost 3 bases and the J gene lost 0 bases, with 2 bases spanning the gap. Looked up from germline, CDR1 is SNHLY and CDR2 is FYNNEI. The CDR3 here is CASSENQETQYF. The CDR3 DNA is TGTGCCAGCAGTGAGAACCAAGAGACCCAGTACTTC.

The chain carries TRBV9 and TRBJ2-3, with 12 nucleotides matching TRBD2. Trimming took 1 base from V and 2 from J; bases not matched to a gene: 8. Germline V gene sequence: CDR1 SGDLS, CDR2 YYNGEE. This CDR3 comprises 18 residues. In nucleotides, the CDR3 is TGTGCCAGCAGCGTAACTAGCGGGGGGTCACCTAACACAGATACGCAGTATTTT. This translates into CASSVTSGGSPNTDTQYF.

This chain joins TRBV5-6 and TRBJ2-3; 7 nucleotides agree with TRBD1. Germline-derived CDR1 and CDR2 are SGHDT and YYEEEE. The CDR3 is made up of 16 amino acids. The ends lost 4 bases at V and 8 bases at J; junction bases unmatched: 16. CDR3 nucleotide sequence: TGTGCCAGCAGCCTTCGGGACAGCTTCATCAGCGGTACGCAGTATTTT. This encodes CASSLRDSFISGTQYF.

This clone was seen a single time. The rearrangement links TRBV5-8 to TRBJ2-5, with no clear D. The CDR3 loop spans 12 amino acids. Germline-derived CDR1 and CDR2 are SGHTS and YDEGEE. V was pared by 1 base and J by 4 bases, with 5 bases between. CDR3 in amino acids: CASSLIPETQYF. DNA of the CDR3: TGTGCCAGCAGCTTGATCCCAGAGACCCAGTACTTC. The whole variable domain, filled in from reference TRBV5-8 and TRBJ2-5, reads EAGVTQSPTHLIKTRGQQATLRCSPISGHTSVYWYQQALGLGLQFLLWYDEGEERNRGNFPPRFSGRQFPNYSSELNVNALELEDSALYLCASSLIPETQYFGPGTRLLVL.

This chain links TRBV5-1 with TRBJ2-7; perhaps TRBD1 as D (6 bases). The ends were cut back, 0 bases at V and 9 bases at J, with 19 bases in the middle. Looked up from germline, CDR1 is SGHRS and CDR2 is YFSETQ. The CDR3 runs 15 residues. In DNA form, the CDR3 reads TGCGCCAGCAGCTTGGGGTTAACAGGGATCCAATGGCAGTACTTC. This sequence encodes CASSLGLTGIQWQYF.

The chain recombines TRBV30 with TRBJ2-5, with TRBD2 matching 7 bases. V shed 1 base, J shed 4 bases, and the junction held 6 bases outside the gene matches. Germline V CDR1 and CDR2: GTSNPN, SVGIG (reference sequence). The CDR3 is 14 residues long. The CDR3 reads CAWSGGGSGETQYF. The DNA of the CDR3 is TGTGCCTGGAGTGGGGGCGGGAGTGGAGAGACCCAGTACTTC.

The CDR3 region has the DNA TGTGCCAGTAGTACGGACAGGGTTAGTGAGCAGTTCTTC. This gives the protein CASSTDRVSEQFF. V gene TRBV19 combines with J gene TRBJ2-1, with 8 positions matching TRBD1. This CDR3 spans 13 amino acids. The trim removed 4 bases at V and 9 bases at J, leaving 5 bases unmatched. Germline CDR1 is LNHDA and CDR2 is SQIVND (reference sequence).

The chain carries TRBV2 and TRBJ1-1, with D possibly being TRBD1 (6 bases). The germline V and J ends were trimmed by 4 bases and 2 bases, with 14 bases remaining between them. The CDR3 runs 15 residues. Per the germline V gene, CDR1 is SNHLY and CDR2 is FYNNEI. The CDR3 loop is CASSGRTAYNTEAFF. CDR3 DNA: TGTGCCAGCAGTGGACGGACAGCTTACAACACTGAAGCTTTCTTT.

In this sample, this clone turned up once. This sequence joins TRBV30 and TRBJ2-3; D is unresolved. The CDR3 length is 15 residues. V lost 5 bases, J lost 1 base, and 16 bases lay in between. Germline lookup yields CDR1 GTSNPN and CDR2 SVGIG (reference sequence). The DNA of the CDR3 is TGTGCCTGGTCTCACCCATCCCCCGGCACAGATACGCAGTATTTT. Amino acid sequence: CAWSHPSPGTDTQYF.

As DNA, the CDR3 is TGCGCCAGCAGCCACCGGGACAGCCCATTCTACGAGCAGTACGTC. Translating gives CASSHRDSPFYEQYV. The V and J genes are TRBV10-1 and TRBJ2-7; 7 bases match TRBD1. This CDR3 is 15 amino acids long. Looked up from germline, CDR1 is WNHNN and CDR2 is SYGVQD (reference sequence). With 6 bases clipped from V and 3 bases from J, the junction kept 11 bases outside the gene matches.

The chain links TRBV5-1 to TRBJ1-1, with D possibly TRBD1 on 6 matching bases. The V gene's germline CDR1 is SGHRS and CDR2 YFSETQ. This CDR3 contains 16 residues. V gave up 0 bases and J gave up 1 base, with 13 bases separating them. The CDR3 DNA sequence: TGCGCCAGCAGCTTGGCCTTAAGGGGGGAGAACACTGAAGCTTTCTTT. This translates into CASSLALRGENTEAFF.

V and J are TRBV19 and TRBJ1-1; 8 bases align to TRBD1. Germline CDR1 is LNHDA and CDR2 is SQIVND (reference sequence). The CDR3 is 14 amino acids. V lost 5 bases, J lost 4 bases, and 6 bases stayed unmatched. Here the CDR3 reads CASSSFTGGTEAFF. In DNA form, the CDR3 reads TGTGCCAGTAGTTCGTTCACAGGGGGCACTGAAGCTTTCTTT.

This clone was picked up one time. This sequence joins TRBV7-2 and TRBJ2-5; 11 bases align to TRBD2. Per the germline V gene, CDR1 is SGHTA and CDR2 is FQGNSA. Germline trimming cut 5 bases from V and 5 bases from J; bases unmatched to any gene: 7. The CDR3 length is 15 residues. DNA for the CDR3: TGTGCCAGCAGCCCTACGAGACTAGCGGGGGAGACCCAGTACTTC. Protein sequence: CASSPTRLAGETQYF.

The chain has TRBV7-8 and TRBJ2-1, with 7 bases lining up with TRBD2. Germline CDR1 reads SGHVS; CDR2 reads FQNEAQ. The CDR3 loop spans 13 amino acids. The ends lost 3 bases at V and 8 bases at J; junction bases unmatched: 4. CDR3 coding DNA: TGTGCCAGCAGCTTTGGACTAGGCGATGAGCAGTTCTTC. This sequence encodes CASSFGLGDEQFF. The full variable domain, completed using reference TRBV7-8 and TRBJ2-1, is GAGVSQSPRYKVAKRGQDVALRCDPISGHVSLFWYQQALGQGPEFLTYFQNEAQLDKSGLPSDRFFAERPEGSVSTLKIQRTQQEDSAVYLCASSFGLGDEQFFGPGTRLTVL.

This clone ranks as medium-sized. This sequence joins TRBV7-6 and TRBJ2-2, with 12 bases lining up with TRBD2. The CDR3 has 15 residues. V gave up 5 bases and J gave up 5 bases; unmatched junction bases: 3. The germline V gene encodes CDR1 SGHVS and CDR2 FNYEAQ. DNA of the CDR3: TGTGCCAGCAGCCCGGGGACTAGCGGGACCGGGGAGCTGTTTTTT. This sequence encodes CASSPGTSGTGELFF.

This clone has a handful of counts. The CDR3 nucleotides are TGTGCCAGCAGCGTAGGAGAGGGACGGAACACTGAAGCTTTCTTT. This sequence encodes CASSVGEGRNTEAFF. This chain connects TRBV9 to TRBJ1-1; tentative D call: TRBD1 (5 bases). Germline-derived CDR1 and CDR2 are SGDLS and YYNGEE. V shed 0 bases and J shed 1 base, with 10 bases lying between them. The CDR3 is 15 amino acids.

In its sample, this clone ranks as medium-sized (0.01 to 0.1%). V gene TRBV4-3 combines with J gene TRBJ2-2; TRBD2 matches at 7 bases. The germline V gene encodes CDR1 LGHNA and CDR2 YSLEER. This CDR3 has 18 residues. J lost 1 base, V lost 0 bases, and 8 bases had no gene match. CDR3 residues: CASSQEVLAVLNTGELFF. Written as DNA, the CDR3 is TGCGCCAGCAGCCAAGAAGTGCTAGCGGTACTGAACACCGGGGAGCTGTTTTTT.